Below are 27 T cell receptor beta chains sequenced from a single sample in a study of PD-L1 blockade in urothelial cancer. Profiling relied on immunoSEQ multiplex PCR, and the TCRdb table lists in-frame clones only, not all of them. The sample lists about 95,000 clones, 87% seen once, with 1.5% to 2% in the top ten. Time point reported: pretreatment peripheral blood. Specimen: PBMCs, collected around atezolizumab (anti-PD-L1) treatment. All receptors come from a man in his 60s with urothelial cancer.

The gene calls are TRBV5-1 and TRBJ2-7; the match to TRBD1 covers 9 bases. This CDR3 region has 13 residues. The germline V gene has CDR1 SGHRS and CDR2 YFSETQ. J was trimmed by 6 bases and V by 3 bases; bases with no gene match: 4. The CDR3 region is CASSSTGGREQYF. The CDR3 nucleotides are TGCGCCAGCAGCTCGACAGGGGGGCGCGAGCAGTACTTC.

This chain links TRBV5-1 with TRBJ2-5, with D unclear. The germline V and J ends were trimmed by 0 bases and 1 base, with 10 bases remaining between them. In germline, CDR1 is SGHRS, CDR2 YFSETQ. The CDR3 loop spans 15 amino acids. The DNA of the CDR3 is TGCGCCAGCAGCTTGGTCTTCTCGGGCCAAGAGACCCAGTACTTC. Encoded protein: CASSLVFSGQETQYF.

The chain combines TRBV10-3 with TRBJ1-4, with no clear D. This CDR3 spans 16 amino acids. CDR1 is ENHRY, CDR2 SYGVKD, per germline. Trimming stripped 0 bases from V and 0 bases from J, with 8 bases between. CDR3 amino acids: CAISESLQPTNEKLFF. DNA of the CDR3: TGTGCCATCAGTGAGTCCTTACAACCAACTAATGAAAAACTGTTTTTT.

The genes are TRBV19 and TRBJ2-1; TRBD1 aligns across 7 bases. CDR3 length: 14 amino acids. Losses at the gene ends were 10 bases for V and 4 bases for J; bases not matched to a gene: 10. Germline CDR1 LNHDA, CDR2 SQIVND (reference sequence). The CDR3 loop reads CATAPGQTYNEQFF. CDR3 sequence (DNA): TGTGCCACAGCACCGGGACAGACTTACAATGAGCAGTTCTTC. Using reference TRBV19 and TRBJ2-1 for the parts outside the CDR3, the full variable domain is DGGITQSPKYLFRKEGQNVTLSCEQNLNHDAMYWYRQDPGQGLRLIYYSQIVNDFQKGDIAEGYSVSREKKESFPLTVTSAQKNPTAFYLCATAPGQTYNEQFFGPGTRLTVL.

Only one count was recorded for this clone. The CDR3 is CASSSGQGALYEQYF. CDR3 coding DNA: TGTGCCAGCAGCTCCGGACAGGGGGCGCTCTACGAGCAGTACTTC. This chain joins TRBV6-5 and TRBJ2-7; 11 positions match TRBD1. The V segment lost 6 bases and the J segment 3 bases; nucleotides outside the gene matches: 7. CDR3 length: 15 residues. Per germline, CDR1 MNHEY and CDR2 SVGAGI.

This chain connects TRBV6-5 to TRBJ1-1, with D possibly being TRBD1 (6 bases). Per germline, CDR1 MNHEY and CDR2 SVGAGI. Deletions cut 0 bases from V and 0 bases from J, with 8 bases between. This CDR3 spans 15 amino acids. CDR3: CASSYSGQLNTEAFF. In nucleotides, the CDR3 is TGTGCCAGCAGTTACTCGGGACAACTGAACACTGAAGCTTTCTTT.

The rearrangement joins TRBV6-4 to TRBJ2-2; maybe TRBD1 (6 bases). The V end was cut by 4 bases, the J end by 6 bases, with 12 bases between. The CDR3 is 14 amino acids. Per the germline V gene, CDR1 is MRHNA and CDR2 is SNTAGT. CDR3 bases: TGTGCCAGCAGTGCGCTACAGGGCTCCGGGGAGCTGTTTTTT. It translates to CASSALQGSGELFF.

V usage is TRBV27 and J usage is TRBJ2-3, with 14 bases that match TRBD2. Trimming at V came to 4 bases and at J to 4 bases, leaving 13 bases not matched to a gene. Germline loops: CDR1 MNHEY, CDR2 SMNVEV (reference sequence). This CDR3 region has 19 residues. For the CDR3, the DNA is TGTGCCAGCAGTTCCGGTCCGGGACTAGCGGGAGATAACTCAGATACGCAGTATTTT. Protein product: CASSSGPGLAGDNSDTQYF.

This chain joins TRBV10-2 and TRBJ2-2; tentatively, D is TRBD2 (5 bases). This CDR3 is built from 14 residues. Trimming shortened V by 6 bases and J by 4 bases, and 12 bases separated the two germline ends. The germline V gene has CDR1 WSHSY and CDR2 SAAADI. The CDR3 coding sequence is TGCGCCAGCAGCTTGAGGGCGGGCACCGGGGAGCTGTTTTTT. This translates into CASSLRAGTGELFF.

The V and J genes are TRBV4-3 and TRBJ2-1; 7 bases are a match to TRBD2. The ends lost 1 base at V and 2 bases at J; junction bases unmatched: 2. Germline V CDR1 and CDR2: LGHNA, YSLEER. This CDR3 spans 15 amino acids. CDR3 bases: TGCGCCAGCAGCCAAGCCGGGGGGACCTACAATGAGCAGTTCTTC. Translation: CASSQAGGTYNEQFF.

J is TRBJ2-7 and V is TRBV30; D may be TRBD1 (6 bases). CDR1 is GTSNPN and CDR2 is SVGIG in the germline V gene (reference sequence). This CDR3 has 12 residues. The V and J ends lost 3 bases and 5 bases respectively, with 11 bases between them. DNA of the CDR3: TGTGCCTGGAGGGTCAGGGGCGACGAGCAGTACTTC. Its protein product is CAWRVRGDEQYF.

This rearrangement joins TRBV13 to TRBJ2-7; D ambiguous. The CDR3 extends over 14 amino acids. CDR1 PRHDT and CDR2 FYEKMQ come from the germline V gene (reference sequence). V lost 0 bases, J lost 3 bases, and 9 bases lay in between. For the CDR3, the DNA is TGTGCCAGCAGCTTAGGCCATCTAGTCTACGAGCAGTACTTC. Translated, it gives CASSLGHLVYEQYF.

This chain uses TRBV6-5 with TRBJ1-2; TRBD1 might be the D (5 bases). The germline V gene encodes CDR1 MNHEY and CDR2 SVGAGI. V lost 5 bases, J lost 4 bases, and 17 bases lay in between. This CDR3 spans 15 amino acids. As DNA, the CDR3 is TGTGCCAGCAGTCACGGGGGGGTCGGAATCTATGGCTACACCTTC. Translating it yields CASSHGGVGIYGYTF.

The chain is built from TRBV21-1 and TRBJ2-3; TRBD1 was called by the table and not checked on the DNA. TRBV21-1 is described as a pseudogene. The CDR3 is 15 amino acids. This chain's CDR3 is CASSTQGSSTDTQYF. In DNA form, the CDR3 reads TGTGCCAGCAGCACACAGGGCTCTTCCACAGATACGCAGTATTTT.

The rearrangement uses TRBV7-2 and TRBJ2-5, with TRBD1 as a possible D gene (5 bases). From germline, CDR1 is SGHTA and CDR2 FQGNSA. The CDR3 runs 13 residues. Trimming removed 7 bases at V and 2 bases at J, with 11 bases between. CDR3 sequence: CASTTQVQETQYF. CDR3 sequence (DNA): TGTGCCAGCACGACACAGGTACAAGAGACCCAGTACTTC. Using reference TRBV7-2 and TRBJ2-5 for the parts outside the CDR3, the full variable domain is GAGVSQSPSNKVTEKGKDVELRCDPISGHTALYWYRQSLGQGLEFLIYFQGNSAPDKSGLPSDRFSAERTGGSVSTLTIQRTQQEDSAVYLCASTTQVQETQYFGPGTRLLVL.

This chain connects TRBV10-3 to TRBJ1-2; D might be TRBD1 (6 bases). The CDR3 sequence is 14 residues long. Germline V gene data show CDR1 as ENHRY and CDR2 as SYGVKD. V lost 4 bases to trimming and J lost 4 bases, with 13 bases between them. The CDR3 DNA follows: TGTGCCATCAGTGGTAGTACAGGGCTCTATGGCTACACCTTC. Amino acid sequence: CAISGSTGLYGYTF.

The V gene is TRBV18, the J gene TRBJ2-6; D is unclear. The V and J ends lost 3 bases and 0 bases respectively, with 9 bases between them. CDR1 and CDR2 from the germline V gene are KGHSH and LQKENI. The CDR3 totals 16 residues. The CDR3 here is CASSPRLLSGANVLTF. The DNA for the CDR3 is TGTGCCAGCTCACCGCGTCTCCTCTCTGGGGCCAACGTCCTGACTTTC. Looking up the rest from reference TRBV18 and TRBJ2-6 gives the full variable domain: NAGVMQNPRHLVRRRGQEARLRCSPMKGHSHVYWYRQLPEEGLKFMVYLQKENIIDESGMPKERFSAEFPKEGPSILRIQQVVRGDSAAYFCASSPRLLSGANVLTFGAGSRLTVL.

V gene TRBV5-1 combines with J gene TRBJ1-1; TRBD1 might be the D (5 bases). This CDR3 spans 13 amino acids. Per germline, CDR1 SGHRS and CDR2 YFSETQ. Trimming took off 2 bases at V and 5 bases at J, with 10 bases between the two ends. CDR3 region: CASSFSGHTEAFF. DNA of the CDR3: TGCGCCAGCAGCTTTTCAGGGCATACTGAAGCTTTCTTT.

The rearrangement uses TRBV7-3 and TRBJ1-2; D not resolved. Trimming removed 0 bases at V and 7 bases at J, with 12 bases between. Germline CDR1 and CDR2: SGHTA and FQGTGA. This CDR3 comprises 14 residues. CDR3 coding DNA: TGTGCCAGCAGCTTAACCCTTGACTCCGGTGGCTACACCTTC. Translating gives CASSLTLDSGGYTF.

CDR3 nucleotide sequence: TGTGCCAGCAGCCCCCCGGGACTAGCGGTCACAGATACGCAGTATTTT. Translating gives CASSPPGLAVTDTQYF. The chain combines TRBV5-4 with TRBJ2-3, with 11 positions matching TRBD2. The germline gives CDR1 SGHNT, CDR2 YYREEE (reference sequence). Trimming removed 4 bases from V and 2 bases from J; junction bases left unmatched: 6. The CDR3 consists of 16 residues.

The J gene is TRBJ2-2, the V gene TRBV5-1; D gene uncertain. The CDR3 runs 15 residues. Germline-derived CDR1 and CDR2 are SGHRS and YFSETQ. V was trimmed by 4 bases and J by 4 bases, leaving 14 bases between them. CDR3 sequence (DNA): TGCGCCAGCAGCCTAACGCCCGTTACCACCGGGGAGCTGTTTTTT. Encoded protein: CASSLTPVTTGELFF. Combining the CDR3 with reference TRBV5-1 and TRBJ2-2 gives the whole variable domain KAGVTQTPRYLIKTRGQQVTLSCSPISGHRSVSWYQQTPGQGLQFLFEYFSETQRNKGNFPGRFSGRQFSNSRSEMNVSTLELGDSALYLCASSLTPVTTGELFFGEGSRLTVL.

The CDR3 reads CAATGTSGYNEQFF. The CDR3 region has the DNA TGTGCCGCGACCGGGACTAGCGGGTACAATGAGCAGTTCTTC. V gene TRBV6-1 combines with J gene TRBJ2-1; 12 bases are a match to TRBD2. J lost 4 bases, V lost 11 bases, and 6 bases had no gene match. There are 14 residues in the CDR3. Germline assignment: CDR1 MNHNS and CDR2 SASEGT.

J is TRBJ2-7 and V is TRBV6-5; 12 bases are shared with TRBD2. This CDR3 has 15 amino acids. Germline assignment: CDR1 MNHEY and CDR2 SVGAGI. Unmatched junction bases numbered 8, after V lost 6 bases and J lost 5 bases. The CDR3 loop is CASSNGLAGSHEQYF. The CDR3 DNA reads TGTGCCAGCAGCAACGGACTAGCGGGGTCCCACGAGCAGTACTTC.

The V gene is TRBV2, the J gene TRBJ2-7; 14 bases align to TRBD2. The J segment lost 3 bases and the V segment lost 6 bases, leaving 4 bases of the junction unmatched. There are 15 residues in the CDR3. Germline CDR1 is SNHLY and CDR2 is FYNNEI. In DNA form, the CDR3 reads TGTGCCAGCAGACCTGGGACTAGCGGGAGCTACGAGCAGTACTTC. It codes for CASRPGTSGSYEQYF.

The table lists this clone with a count of one. The gene calls are TRBV10-3 and TRBJ2-1; perhaps TRBD2 as D (6 bases). Germline lookup yields CDR1 ENHRY and CDR2 SYGVKD. This CDR3 has 15 amino acids. The V end was cut by 8 bases, the J end by 1 base, with 15 bases between. CDR3 in DNA: TGTGCCATCGGGCTCGGGAGAGGGTCCTACAATGAGCAGTTCTTC. This translates into CAIGLGRGSYNEQFF.

The genes are TRBV12-5 and TRBJ2-5; 8 nucleotides agree with TRBD2. The germline V gene encodes CDR1 LGHNT and CDR2 FRNRAP. The CDR3 contains 13 residues. V lost 9 bases and J lost 7; bases outside the gene matches: 10. The CDR3 protein is CARPSGGGSTQYF. The CDR3 DNA is TGTGCTAGGCCGAGCGGGGGCGGGTCGACCCAGTACTTC.

Only one count was recorded for this clone. One end of the junction is discordant with germline, which a read error may explain. This chain connects TRBV6-1 to TRBJ1-2; D possibly corresponds to TRBD1 (6 bases). CDR3 length: 12 residues. Germline CDR1 reads MNHNS; CDR2 reads SASEGT. The CDR3 protein is CASSSWGGARAF. The CDR3 DNA sequence: TGTGCCAGCAGTTCCTGGGGGGGGGCGAGGGCCTTC.